Here is one TCR beta chain with its context. The repertoire was sequenced with immunoSEQ multiplex PCR; TCRdb's copy has only in-frame clones and lacks some. The repertoire holds a few hundred thousand clones, with roughly 86% as singletons. This sample was included in a study of blood T cell repertoires in COVID-19. Study details: PBMCs, B-cell-depleted T cells, or T cells were the source of the cDNA or gDNA that made up the material.

Everyone who took part was roughly 18 to 89 years old, and they came from 24 US areas. Grouping used clinical history reported by participants in a survey and questionnaire. The trim removed 3 bases at V and 2 bases at J, leaving 7 bases unmatched. The CDR3 has 17 residues. The germline V gene has CDR1 SGHAT and CDR2 FQNNGV. This rearrangement joins TRBV11-2 to TRBJ1-4; 9 bases match TRBD1. Sequencing input: PBMCs or T cells enriched from blood (not recorded which). The source is a woman aged 18-35 years who had recovered from COVID-19. CDR3 sequence: CASSFRDRVLTNEKLFF. Written as DNA, the CDR3 is TGTGCCAGCAGCTTCCGGGACAGGGTCTTGACTAATGAAAAACTGTTTTTT.